The 15 T cell receptor beta chains given below trace back to one sample, sequenced in a study of Graves' ophthalmopathy and Graves' hyperthyroidism. As the template, RNA transcripts were used to amplify TCR beta CDR3 regions. Scientists carried out first-round RT-PCR using HTBI primers and then a second-round multiplex PCR. One entry per CDR3 protein, called by TCRdb with MiXCR from the multiplex PCR reads. The sample carries under 350,000 distinct CDR3 sequences, about a sixth recorded once. Sequencing used peripheral blood. The origin of the receptors is an adult man with Graves' ophthalmopathy.

This clonotype was recorded many times. V is TRBV2 and J is TRBJ2-5, with a tentative D call TRBD2 (6 bases). The germline V and J ends were trimmed by 1 base and 4 bases, with 16 bases remaining between them. The CDR3 sequence is 16 residues long. Germline V gene lookup returns CDR1 SNHLY and CDR2 FYNNEI. The CDR3 DNA reads TGTGCCAGCAGTGAAGTTGTAGGCCGGGGAGGAGAGACCCAGTACTTC. Translating it yields CASSEVVGRGGETQYF.

The V and J genes are TRBV4-1 and TRBJ2-7; TRBD1 aligns across 7 bases. Germline CDR1 is MGHRA and CDR2 is YSYEKL. This CDR3 spans 15 amino acids. V was pared by 3 bases and J by 3 bases, with 8 bases of the junction left unmatched. The CDR3 DNA follows: TGCGCCAGCAGCCACCCTGGGACAGCCTTCTACGAGCAGTACTTC. This translates into CASSHPGTAFYEQYF.

The chain employs TRBV27 and TRBJ2-7; TRBD1 or TRBD2 may be the D gene (5 bases each). The CDR3 covers 21 residues. Germline V lookup: CDR1 MNHEY, CDR2 SMNVEV (reference sequence). Trimming left V 0 bases short and J 7 bases short, with 34 bases between. The CDR3 protein is CASSLSTAYPGLSSQELEQYF. The CDR3 DNA sequence: TGTGCCAGCAGTTTATCCACAGCGTACCCGGGGCTTTCCTCCCAAGAGTTGGAGCAGTACTTC.

This clonotype was recorded many times. The CDR3 here is CASSFQTFLAKNIQYF. The CDR3 nucleotides read TGTGCCAGCAGCTTTCAGACCTTCCTAGCCAAAAACATTCAGTACTTC. The chain recombines TRBV5-5 with TRBJ2-4; D is unresolved. The CDR3 contains 16 residues. Germline lookup yields CDR1 SGHKS and CDR2 YYEKEE (reference sequence). The V end was cut by 2 bases, the J end by 0 bases, with 12 bases between.

This clonotype was picked up many times. The chain has TRBV5-1 and TRBJ2-7; D gene uncertain. The CDR3 spans 14 residues. The germline V gene encodes CDR1 SGHRS and CDR2 YFSETQ. The ends were cut back, 4 bases at V and 3 bases at J, with 14 bases in the middle. The DNA for the CDR3 is TGCGCCAGCAGCCGGGCGAGTTTCTACTACGAGCAGTACTTC. This codes for CASSRASFYYEQYF.

V is TRBV12-3 or TRBV12-4 and J is TRBJ1-3; TRBD1 might be the D (5 bases). The V gene lost 7 bases and the J gene lost 0 bases, with 13 bases spanning the gap. The CDR3 spans 15 residues. The CDR3 coding sequence is TGTGCCAGCACGGCGGACAACTACTCTGGAAACACCATATATTTT. Translated: CASTADNYSGNTIYF.

There are many counts of this clonotype. This rearrangement joins TRBV7-9 to TRBJ1-1, with D maybe TRBD1 (5 bases). The CDR3 extends over 13 amino acids. CDR1 is SEHNR and CDR2 is FQNEAQ in the germline V gene (reference sequence). V was pared by 3 bases and J by 6 bases, with 11 bases between. The CDR3 sequence is CASSLSGLAEAFF. The DNA of the CDR3 is TGTGCCAGCAGCTTGTCAGGGCTCGCTGAAGCTTTCTTT.

The genes are TRBV5-6 and TRBJ2-7; 7 nucleotides agree with TRBD1. Losses at the gene ends were 5 bases for V and 2 bases for J; bases not matched to a gene: 10. The CDR3 loop spans 15 amino acids. The germline V gene encodes CDR1 SGHDT and CDR2 YYEEEE. CDR3 coding DNA: TGTGCCAGCAGGGGGATTGGACAGGTAGCCTACGAGCAGTACTTC. Translated, it gives CASRGIGQVAYEQYF.

In this sample, this clonotype turned up many times. This chain connects TRBV20-1 to TRBJ2-7; weak D call: TRBD2 (5 bases). The CDR3 runs 14 residues. V was clipped by 2 bases and J by 0 bases, with 11 bases between them. Germline loops: CDR1 DFQATT, CDR2 SNEGSKA (reference sequence). CDR3 sequence: CSARLLGLSYEQYF. CDR3 DNA: TGCAGTGCTAGACTTCTAGGACTCTCCTACGAGCAGTACTTC.

This clonotype was seen ten or more times. The chain employs TRBV20-1 and TRBJ2-2; 7 bases align to TRBD2. The trim removed 2 bases at V and 8 bases at J, leaving 8 bases unmatched. Germline CDR1 DFQATT, CDR2 SNEGSKA (reference sequence). CDR3 length: 14 amino acids. CDR3: CSARSGASGGELFF. CDR3 coding DNA: TGCAGTGCTAGAAGCGGGGCTTCGGGTGGGGAGCTGTTTTTT.

This clonotype was counted many times. This chain uses TRBV6-5 with TRBJ1-5, with D unclear. The length of the CDR3 is 12 residues. Trimming took 6 bases from V and 4 from J, leaving 7 bases between them. The germline gives CDR1 MNHEY, CDR2 SVGAGI. The chain's CDR3 is CASRRENQPQHF. The CDR3 bases are TGTGCCAGCAGGCGCGAGAATCAGCCCCAGCATTTT.

This clonotype came up many times. This chain connects TRBV28 to TRBJ1-2, with no clear D. V gave up 6 bases and J gave up 4 bases, with 18 bases separating them. The CDR3 has 15 amino acids. Germline CDR1 and CDR2: MDHEN and SYDVKM. The CDR3 spells CASSEAWLGSYGYTF. The CDR3 DNA reads TGTGCCAGCAGCGAAGCATGGTTGGGATCCTATGGCTACACCTTC.

This clonotype has at least ten counts. The chain uses TRBV28 and TRBJ2-7; TRBD2 is a possible D gene (5 bases). This CDR3 spans 15 amino acids. V was clipped by 2 bases and J by 2 bases, with 13 bases between them. In germline, CDR1 is MDHEN, CDR2 SYDVKM. The CDR3 protein is CASSLRDFSAYEQYF. In DNA form, the CDR3 reads TGTGCCAGCAGTTTACGAGATTTTAGCGCCTACGAGCAGTACTTC.

This clonotype has ten or more counts. The chain links TRBV12-3 or TRBV12-4 to TRBJ1-3; no clear D. This CDR3 spans 15 amino acids. V dropped 4 bases and J dropped 0 bases, with 10 bases sitting between them. CDR3 loop: CASSSRQLSGNTIYF. The CDR3 DNA is TGTGCCAGCAGTTCCCGACAACTCTCTGGAAACACCATATATTTT.

This clonotype came up many times. A much bigger clone sits one base away, suggesting this may be a read error. The V call is TRBV12-3 or TRBV12-4, the J call TRBJ1-1; the D is unclear. CDR3 length: 14 amino acids. CDR3 loop: CASSLQAENTVAFF. In nucleotides, the CDR3 is TGTGCCAGCAGTTTACAGGCGGAGAACACTGTAGCTTTCTTT.